This TCR beta chain was retrieved from a study of T-cell memory formation after mild COVID-19. TCRdb itself ran the 5' RACE reads through MiXCR, one entry per CDR3 protein. Altogether hundreds of thousands of distinct CDR3 sequences are present, about a fifth being singletons, with the ten largest covering 9.5% to 15%. From germline, CDR1 is SGHDT and CDR2 YYEEEE. V lost 0 bases to trimming and J lost 4 bases, with 17 bases between them. CDR3 length: 17 amino acids. There are a few counts of this clonotype. The receptor was isolated from an adult woman who had mild COVID-19 (a few samples of this study predate the infection). Cell type and time point are not known. J is TRBJ1-5 and V is TRBV5-6, with no clear D. The source material was PBMCs or a T cell subset sorted from them (not recorded which). CDR3 sequence (DNA): TGTGCCAGCAGCTTGGGGATACACGGGAGCCATAATCAGCCCCAGCATTTT. Its translation is CASSLGIHGSHNQPQHF.